The T cell receptor (beta chain) under discussion was sequenced for a study of neoadjuvant nivolumab and ipilimumab in lung cancer. CDR1 is SGHRS, CDR2 YFSETQ, per germline. The CDR3 spans 14 residues. V was cut by 2 bases and J by 4 bases, with 11 bases left in between. Only in-frame clones appear in the TCRdb table, and some are missing; sequencing was by immunoSEQ multiplex PCR. The data show approximately 23,000 clones, less than 85% seen once. This sample comprised peripheral blood, obtained before neoadjuvant nivolumab, alone or with ipilimumab. This rearrangement joins TRBV5-1 to TRBJ2-3, with a weak D call TRBD2 (5 bases). This sequence originates from an adult with non-small cell lung cancer. CDR3 bases: TGCGCCAGCAGCTTACGACCCGGGGCAGATACGCAGTATTTT. Translating gives CASSLRPGADTQYF.